Listed below are T cell receptor beta chains from one sample, sequenced in a study of blood T cell repertoires in COVID-19. The table came from immunoSEQ multiplex PCR; TCRdb's copy has only in-frame clones and leaves some out. The table includes 150,000 or so clones, around 80% detected once. Sequenced material: peripheral blood. The origin of the receptors is a woman aged 45-60 years in a cohort sampled during active or convalescent COVID-19. CDR3s include the opening cysteine and the closing phenylalanine or tryptophan. A D gene is named only where the DNA matches it firmly. The size of a clone is reported for some rows only, either as once, few or many, or as a class for expanded clones.

v_gene: TRBV5-1; j_gene: TRBJ2-1; abundance: -; d_gene: TRBD2; CDR3nt: TGCGCCAGCAGCCCGACTAGCGGGGGGAGGATTGAGCAGTTCTTC; CDR3aa: CASSPTSGGRIEQFF
v_gene: TRBV7-6; j_gene: TRBJ2-3; abundance: once; d_gene: -; CDR3nt: TGTGCCAGCAGCTCCCCCTATAGAGACTCCACAGATACGCAGTATTTT; CDR3aa: CASSSPYRDSTDTQYF
v_gene: TRBV4-1; j_gene: TRBJ1-2; abundance: few; d_gene: -; CDR3nt: TGCGCCAGCAGCCAACAACAGGGCTATGGCTACACCTTC; CDR3aa: CASSQQQGYGYTF
v_gene: TRBV27; j_gene: TRBJ1-1; abundance: -; d_gene: TRBD1; CDR3nt: TGTGCCAGCAGTTTGGGAGGGACAGGGGGTGAAGCTTTCTTT; CDR3aa: CASSLGGTGGEAFF
v_gene: TRBV27; j_gene: TRBJ2-7; abundance: -; d_gene: TRBD1; CDR3nt: TGTGCCAGCAGTTTATCACCGGACAGGGCGTCCTACGAGCAGTACTTC; CDR3aa: CASSLSPDRASYEQYF
v_gene: TRBV27; j_gene: TRBJ2-7; abundance: -; d_gene: TRBD1; CDR3nt: TGTGCCAGCAGTTCGGACAGGGGTTTCAACGAGCAGTACTTC; CDR3aa: CASSSDRGFNEQYF
v_gene: TRBV7-6; j_gene: TRBJ2-3; abundance: -; d_gene: -; CDR3nt: TGTGCCAGCAGCTTAGCGCCTGGGGAGGATACGCAGTATTTT; CDR3aa: CASSLAPGEDTQYF
v_gene: TRBV5-4; j_gene: TRBJ1-4; abundance: once; d_gene: TRBD1; CDR3nt: TGTGCCAGCAGCCGTGAACAGGGGGCGGCTAATGAAAAACTGTTTTTT; CDR3aa: CASSREQGAANEKLFF
v_gene: TRBV7-9; j_gene: TRBJ1-2; abundance: few; d_gene: -; CDR3nt: TGTGCCAGCAGCTTAGGCGTTGGCCAGGGCAACGGCTACACCTTC; CDR3aa: CASSLGVGQGNGYTF
v_gene: TRBV5-1; j_gene: TRBJ2-1; abundance: -; d_gene: -; CDR3nt: TGCGCCAGCAGCTCCGGGATCCACAATGAGCAGTTCTTC; CDR3aa: CASSSGIHNEQFF
v_gene: TRBV11-2; j_gene: TRBJ1-1; abundance: -; d_gene: TRBD1; CDR3nt: TGTGCCAGCAGCTACCAGACAGGGGGGAACACTGAAGCTTTCTTT; CDR3aa: CASSYQTGGNTEAFF
v_gene: TRBV5-4; j_gene: TRBJ1-6; abundance: once; d_gene: -; CDR3nt: TGTGCCAGCAGCTCCCGTGAGGGGGTCTGGCCACCCCTCCACTTT; CDR3aa: CASSSREGVWPPLHF
v_gene: TRBV10-1; j_gene: TRBJ1-2; abundance: -; d_gene: -; CDR3nt: TGCGCCAGCAGTGGAGGACAAAACTATGGCTACACCTTC; CDR3aa: CASSGGQNYGYTF
v_gene: TRBV10-2; j_gene: TRBJ1-6; abundance: -; d_gene: TRBD1; CDR3nt: TGCGCCAGCAGTGAGTTGGGGGACAGAGATAATTCACCCCTCCACTTT; CDR3aa: CASSELGDRDNSPLHF
v_gene: TRBV4-2; j_gene: TRBJ2-7; abundance: -; d_gene: -; CDR3nt: TGTGCCAGCAGCCACGGACTCGACTACGAGCAGTACTTC; CDR3aa: CASSHGLDYEQYF
v_gene: TRBV5-1; j_gene: TRBJ1-2; abundance: -; d_gene: -; CDR3nt: TGCGCCAGCAGCCCTCTGTCTTCGGGAAACTATGGCTACACCTTC; CDR3aa: CASSPLSSGNYGYTF
v_gene: TRBV19; j_gene: TRBJ1-3; abundance: -; d_gene: TRBD1; CDR3nt: TGTGCCAGTGGGACAGAAGGAAACACCATATATTTT; CDR3aa: CASGTEGNTIYF
v_gene: TRBV5-5; j_gene: TRBJ2-2; abundance: -; d_gene: -; CDR3nt: TGTGCCAGCAGCGTAAACACCGGGGAGCTGTTTTTT; CDR3aa: CASSVNTGELFF
v_gene: TRBV6-5; j_gene: TRBJ2-5; abundance: -; d_gene: -; CDR3nt: TGTGCCAGCAGTTCGCCGGGGCAAGAGACCCAGTACTTC; CDR3aa: CASSSPGQETQYF
v_gene: TRBV9; j_gene: TRBJ2-1; abundance: -; d_gene: TRBD2; CDR3nt: TGTGCCAGCAGCCCCCCGGGGGGGCCCTACAATGAGCAGTTCTTC; CDR3aa: CASSPPGGPYNEQFF
v_gene: TRBV29-1; j_gene: TRBJ1-5; abundance: -; d_gene: -; CDR3nt: TGCAGCGTTGTGAAAATAGAGAACAATCAGCCCCAGCATTTT; CDR3aa: CSVVKIENNQPQHF
v_gene: TRBV2; j_gene: TRBJ1-1; abundance: -; d_gene: -; CDR3nt: TGTGCCAGCACCAACAGGATAAACACTGAAGCTTTCTTT; CDR3aa: CASTNRINTEAFF
v_gene: TRBV6-5; j_gene: TRBJ1-2; abundance: -; d_gene: -; CDR3nt: TGTGCCAGCAGTTACGGGGCAGATGGCTACACCTTC; CDR3aa: CASSYGADGYTF
v_gene: TRBV3-1/TRBV3-2; j_gene: TRBJ2-7; abundance: -; d_gene: TRBD2; CDR3nt: TGTGCCAGCAGCCAAGATAAGGTCCTAGCGGTTGAGCAGTACTTC; CDR3aa: CASSQDKVLAVEQYF
v_gene: TRBV2; j_gene: TRBJ1-6; abundance: -; d_gene: TRBD1; CDR3nt: TGTGCCAGCAGTACCCGGACAGGGGGATCACCCCTCCACTTT; CDR3aa: CASSTRTGGSPLHF
v_gene: TRBV6-5; j_gene: TRBJ1-5; abundance: -; d_gene: TRBD1; CDR3nt: TGTGCCAGCAGTCTCGACAGGGGTGAAGGTCAGCCCCAGCATTTT; CDR3aa: CASSLDRGEGQPQHF